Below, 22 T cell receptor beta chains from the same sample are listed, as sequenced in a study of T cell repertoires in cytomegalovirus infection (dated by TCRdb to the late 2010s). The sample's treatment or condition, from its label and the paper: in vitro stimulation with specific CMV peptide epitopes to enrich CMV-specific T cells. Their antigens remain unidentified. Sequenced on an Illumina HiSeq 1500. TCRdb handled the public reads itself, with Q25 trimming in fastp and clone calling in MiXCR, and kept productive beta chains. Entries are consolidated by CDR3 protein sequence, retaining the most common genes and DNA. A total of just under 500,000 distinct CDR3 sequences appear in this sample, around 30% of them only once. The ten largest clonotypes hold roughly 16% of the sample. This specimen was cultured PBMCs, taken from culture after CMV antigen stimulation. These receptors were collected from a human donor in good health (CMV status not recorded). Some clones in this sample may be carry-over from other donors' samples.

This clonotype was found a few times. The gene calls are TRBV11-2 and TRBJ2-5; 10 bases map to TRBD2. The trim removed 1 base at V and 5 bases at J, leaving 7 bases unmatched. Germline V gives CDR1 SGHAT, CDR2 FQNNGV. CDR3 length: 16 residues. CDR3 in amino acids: CASSLGSLAGAETQYF. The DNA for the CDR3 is TGTGCCAGCAGCTTAGGGTCGCTAGCGGGAGCGGAGACCCAGTACTTC.

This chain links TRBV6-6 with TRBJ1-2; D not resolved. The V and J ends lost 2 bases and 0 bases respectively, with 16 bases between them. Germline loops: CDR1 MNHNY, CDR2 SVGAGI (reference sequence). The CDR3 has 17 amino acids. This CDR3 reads CASSYAGRAVPNYGYTF. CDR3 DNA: TGTGCCAGCAGTTACGCAGGTCGGGCAGTTCCTAACTATGGCTACACCTTC.

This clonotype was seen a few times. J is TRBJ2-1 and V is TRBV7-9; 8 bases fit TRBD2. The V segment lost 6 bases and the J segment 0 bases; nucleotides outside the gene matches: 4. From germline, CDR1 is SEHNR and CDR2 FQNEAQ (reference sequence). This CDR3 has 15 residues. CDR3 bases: TGTGCCAGCAGACACACTAGCGGCTCCTACAATGAGCAGTTCTTC. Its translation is CASRHTSGSYNEQFF.

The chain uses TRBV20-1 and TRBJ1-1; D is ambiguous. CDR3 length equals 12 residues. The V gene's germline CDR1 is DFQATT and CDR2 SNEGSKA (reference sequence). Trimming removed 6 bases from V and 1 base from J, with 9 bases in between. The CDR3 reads CSARQGNTEAFF. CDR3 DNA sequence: TGCAGTGCCCGACAAGGGAACACTGAAGCTTTCTTT.

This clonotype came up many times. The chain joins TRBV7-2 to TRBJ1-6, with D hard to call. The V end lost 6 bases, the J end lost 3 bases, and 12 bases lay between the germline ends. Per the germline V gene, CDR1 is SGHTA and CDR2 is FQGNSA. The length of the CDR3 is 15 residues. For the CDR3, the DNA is TGTGCCAGCAGACCCGGGTCCCTCTATAATTCACCCCTCCACTTT. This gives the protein CASRPGSLYNSPLHF. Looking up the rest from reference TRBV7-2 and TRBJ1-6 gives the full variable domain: GAGVSQSPSNKVTEKGKDVELRCDPISGHTALYWYRQSLGQGLEFLIYFQGNSAPDKSGLPSDRFSAERTGGSVSTLTIQRTQQEDSAVYLCASRPGSLYNSPLHFGNGTRLTVT.

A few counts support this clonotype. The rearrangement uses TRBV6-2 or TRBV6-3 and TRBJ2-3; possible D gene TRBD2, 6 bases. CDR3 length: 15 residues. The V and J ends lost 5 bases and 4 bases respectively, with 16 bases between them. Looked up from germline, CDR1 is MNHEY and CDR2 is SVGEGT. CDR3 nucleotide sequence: TGTGCCAGCAGTGATAATCGGGAGTATGCAGATACGCAGTATTTT. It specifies CASSDNREYADTQYF.

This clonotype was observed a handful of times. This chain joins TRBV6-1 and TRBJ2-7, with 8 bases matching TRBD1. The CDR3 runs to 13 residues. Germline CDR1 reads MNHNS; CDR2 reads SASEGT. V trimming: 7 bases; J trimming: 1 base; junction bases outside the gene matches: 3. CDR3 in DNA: TGTGCCAGCACCCACAGGGGGTCCTACGAGCAGTACTTC. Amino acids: CASTHRGSYEQYF.

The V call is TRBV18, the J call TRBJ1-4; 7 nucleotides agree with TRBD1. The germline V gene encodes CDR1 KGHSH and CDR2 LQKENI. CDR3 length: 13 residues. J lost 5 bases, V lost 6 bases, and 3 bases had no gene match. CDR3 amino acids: CASSRGRNEKLFF. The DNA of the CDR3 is TGTGCCAGCTCTAGGGGGCGGAATGAAAAACTGTTTTTT.

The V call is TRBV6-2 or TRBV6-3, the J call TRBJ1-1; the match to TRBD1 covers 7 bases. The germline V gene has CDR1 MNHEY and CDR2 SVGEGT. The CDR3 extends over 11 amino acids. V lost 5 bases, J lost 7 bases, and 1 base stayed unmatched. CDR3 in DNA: TGTGCCAGCAGTAACAGGGGTGAAGCTTTCTTT. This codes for CASSNRGEAFF.

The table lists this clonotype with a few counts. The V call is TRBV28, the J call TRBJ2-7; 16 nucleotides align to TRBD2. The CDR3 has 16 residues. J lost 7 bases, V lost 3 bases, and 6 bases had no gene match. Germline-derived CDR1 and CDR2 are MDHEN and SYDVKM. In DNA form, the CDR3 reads TGTGCCAGCAGTTTCGGGACTAGCGGGGGGGTGAGAGAGCAGTACGTC. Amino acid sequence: CASSFGTSGGVREQYV.

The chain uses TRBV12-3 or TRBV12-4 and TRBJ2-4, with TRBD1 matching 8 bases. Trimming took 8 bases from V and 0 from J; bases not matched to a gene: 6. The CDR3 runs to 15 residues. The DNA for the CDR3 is TGTGCCAGCGGAACCAGGGGGCTAGCCAAAAACATTCAGTACTTC. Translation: CASGTRGLAKNIQYF.

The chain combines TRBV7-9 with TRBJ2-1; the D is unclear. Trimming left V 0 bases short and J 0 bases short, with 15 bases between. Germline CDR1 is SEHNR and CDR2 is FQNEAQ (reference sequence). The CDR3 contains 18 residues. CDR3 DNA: TGTGCCAGCAGCTTAGCCCGCGGACGGCGAAACTCCTACAATGAGCAGTTCTTC. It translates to CASSLARGRRNSYNEQFF.

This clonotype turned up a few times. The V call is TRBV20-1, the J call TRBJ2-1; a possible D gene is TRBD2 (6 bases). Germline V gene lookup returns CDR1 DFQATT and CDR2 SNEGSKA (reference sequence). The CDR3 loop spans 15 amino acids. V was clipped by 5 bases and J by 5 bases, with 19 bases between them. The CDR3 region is CSAPSYRGGDNEQFF. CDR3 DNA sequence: TGCAGTGCTCCCTCTTATCGGGGAGGTGACAATGAGCAGTTCTTC.

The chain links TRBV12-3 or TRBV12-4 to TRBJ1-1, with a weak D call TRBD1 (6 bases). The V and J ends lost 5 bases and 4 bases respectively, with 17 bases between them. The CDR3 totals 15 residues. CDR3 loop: CASSAWGASSTEAFF. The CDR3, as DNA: TGTGCCAGCAGTGCCTGGGGGGCAAGTAGCACTGAAGCTTTCTTT.

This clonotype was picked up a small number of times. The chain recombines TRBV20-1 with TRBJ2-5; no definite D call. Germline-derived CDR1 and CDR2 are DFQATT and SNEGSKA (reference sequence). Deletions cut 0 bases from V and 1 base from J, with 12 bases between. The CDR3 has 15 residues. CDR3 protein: CSAREPQKRQETQYF. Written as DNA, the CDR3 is TGCAGTGCTAGAGAACCACAAAAGCGCCAAGAGACCCAGTACTTC.

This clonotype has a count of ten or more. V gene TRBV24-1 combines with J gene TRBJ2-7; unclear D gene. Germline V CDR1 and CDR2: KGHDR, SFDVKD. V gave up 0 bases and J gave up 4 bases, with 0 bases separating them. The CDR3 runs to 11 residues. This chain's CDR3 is CATSDLYEQYF. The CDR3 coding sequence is TGTGCCACCAGTGATTTGTACGAGCAGTACTTC.

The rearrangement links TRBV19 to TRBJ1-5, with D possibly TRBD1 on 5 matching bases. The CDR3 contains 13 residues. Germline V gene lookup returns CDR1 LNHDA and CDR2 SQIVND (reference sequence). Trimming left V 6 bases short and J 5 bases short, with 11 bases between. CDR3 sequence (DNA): TGTGCCAGTAGGGCAGGGCATTATCAGCCCCAGCATTTT. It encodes CASRAGHYQPQHF.

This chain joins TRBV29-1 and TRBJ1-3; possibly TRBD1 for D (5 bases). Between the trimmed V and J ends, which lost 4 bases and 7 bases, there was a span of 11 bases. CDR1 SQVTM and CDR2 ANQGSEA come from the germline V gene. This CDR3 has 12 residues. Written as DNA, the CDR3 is TGCAGCGTTGGCGGGGGAGACAACACCATATATTTT. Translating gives CSVGGGDNTIYF. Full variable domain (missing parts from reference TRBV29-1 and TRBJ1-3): SAVISQKPSRDICQRGTSLTIQCQVDSQVTMMFWYRQQPGQSLTLIATANQGSEATYESGFVIDKFPISRPNLTFSTLTVSNMSPEDSSIYLCSVGGGDNTIYFGEGSWLTVV.

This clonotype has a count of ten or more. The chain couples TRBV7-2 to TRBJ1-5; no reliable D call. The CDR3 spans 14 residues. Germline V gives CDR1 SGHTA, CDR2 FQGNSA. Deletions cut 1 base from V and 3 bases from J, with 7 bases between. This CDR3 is CASSLGATNQPQHF. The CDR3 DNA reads TGTGCCAGCAGCTTAGGGGCGACCAATCAGCCCCAGCATTTT.

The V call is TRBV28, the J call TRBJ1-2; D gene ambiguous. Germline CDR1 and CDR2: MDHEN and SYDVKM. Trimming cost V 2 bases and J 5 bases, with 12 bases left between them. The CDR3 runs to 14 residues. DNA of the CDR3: TGTGCCAGCAGTTTACCCCTCAGACCTTATGGCTACACCTTC. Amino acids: CASSLPLRPYGYTF.

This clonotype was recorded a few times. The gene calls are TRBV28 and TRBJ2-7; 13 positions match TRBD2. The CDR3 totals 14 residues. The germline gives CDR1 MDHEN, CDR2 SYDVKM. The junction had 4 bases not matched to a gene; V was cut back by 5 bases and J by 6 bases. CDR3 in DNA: TGTGCCAGCAGTCCCGGACTAGCGGGAGTCGAGCAGTACTTC. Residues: CASSPGLAGVEQYF.

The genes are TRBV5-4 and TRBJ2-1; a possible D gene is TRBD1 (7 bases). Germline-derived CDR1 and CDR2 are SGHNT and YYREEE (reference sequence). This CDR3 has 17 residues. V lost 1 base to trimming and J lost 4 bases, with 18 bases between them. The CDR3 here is CASSLRIGRQGYNEQFF. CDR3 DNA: TGTGCCAGCAGCTTGCGGATCGGGAGACAGGGTTACAATGAGCAGTTCTTC.